This T cell receptor (beta chain) emerged from a study of graft-versus-host responses after intestinal transplantation. Remarks on this clone: The target antigen is unknown. Other nucleotide sequences from this sample produce the same CDR3.

Looked up from germline, CDR1 is MDHEN and CDR2 is SYDVKM. This CDR3 region has 15 residues. The V gene lost 3 bases and the J gene lost 2 bases, with 13 bases spanning the gap. Only in-frame clones appear in the TCRdb table, and some are missing; sequencing was by immunoSEQ multiplex PCR. The data show 80,000 to 90,000 clones, with around nine tenths seen just once and roughly 0.31% held by the top ten. This TCR was recovered from a human donor who received an intestinal transplant. Source: unstimulated CD4+ T cells sorted from spleen or lymph node cells, taken before intestinal transplant. The chain links TRBV28 to TRBJ1-1; D might be TRBD1 (6 bases). In DNA, the CDR3 is TGTGCCAGCAGTTTGCCCTGGACAGTTAACACTGAAGCTTTCTTT. It yields the protein CASSLPWTVNTEAFF.